Below, 8 T cell receptor beta chains from the same sample are listed, as sequenced in a study of cytomegalovirus exposure and HLA in healthy donors (TCRdb year 2017). The library was made by the immunoSEQ multiplex PCR assay. For the multiplex PCR, a mixture combining 60 forward primers for TCR Vbeta segments and 13 reverse primers for TCR Jbeta segments was used. TCRdb re-hosts the immuneACCESS table, in-frame sequences only. Its copies lack some clones; in the studies checked, an unresolved V gene accounts for under half of them, and the cause for the rest is not known. The sample contains 130,000 to 150,000 clones, 60% to 85% of them found a single time. The ten most abundant clones make up roughly 2.8% of the sample. Sample: PBMCs. Receptor source: a male donor in good health and CMV-seronegative.

Only a few counts were recorded for this clone. At the DNA level, this CDR3 is encoded by other sequences in the same sample as well. This chain connects TRBV19 to TRBJ2-1; TRBD2 might be the D (5 bases). There are 14 residues in the CDR3. The germline CDR1 and CDR2 sequences are LNHDA and SQIVND (reference sequence). With 3 bases removed from V and 0 bases from J, the gap between germline ends came to 6 bases. The CDR3 DNA reads as TGTGCCAGTAGTATTGGGAGCTCCTACAATGAGCAGTTCTTC. This encodes CASSIGSSYNEQFF.

In its sample, this clone was seen once. The V gene is TRBV2, the J gene TRBJ2-2, with 7 bases fitting TRBD2. V dropped 5 bases and J dropped 6; count of bases not matched to a gene: 12. The length of the CDR3 is 16 residues. Germline V gene data show CDR1 as SNHLY and CDR2 as FYNNEI. The CDR3 DNA sequence: TGTGCCAGCAGTCTGCGGACTAGTAACGTCGCCGGGGAGCTGTTTTTT. Translated, it gives CASSLRTSNVAGELFF.

This clone has more than one count but fewer than ten. This chain links TRBV6-6 with TRBJ1-1; D is unclear. The CDR3 loop spans 14 amino acids. Germline assignment: CDR1 MNHNY and CDR2 SVGAGI (reference sequence). Trimming pared 2 bases from V and 4 bases from J, leaving 11 bases between. CDR3 sequence: CASSYAEGGTEAFF. CDR3 bases: TGTGCCAGCAGTTACGCGGAGGGAGGCACTGAAGCTTTCTTT.

The chain uses TRBV18 and TRBJ2-5; TRBD2 matches at 9 bases. The CDR3 spans 18 residues. J gave up 1 base and V 0 bases, and 9 bases lay outside the gene matches. The germline CDR1 and CDR2 sequences are KGHSH and LQKENI. The CDR3 region has the DNA TGTGCCAGCTCACCACCTTACCTAGCGGGGACCCTCCAAGAGACCCAGTACTTC. This encodes CASSPPYLAGTLQETQYF.

The J gene is TRBJ2-2, the V gene TRBV2; TRBD2 is a possible D gene (7 bases). The CDR3 runs to 13 residues. Germline V lookup: CDR1 SNHLY, CDR2 FYNNEI. V was cut by 8 bases and J by 5 bases, with 12 bases left in between. CDR3 sequence reads: CASAGRGTGELFF. In DNA form, the CDR3 reads TGTGCCAGCGCAGGGAGGGGGACCGGGGAGCTGTTTTTT.

The chain carries TRBV6-5 and TRBJ1-3; TRBD1 matches at 7 bases. The V and J ends lost 3 bases and 2 bases, in that order; junction bases with no gene match: 7. This CDR3 comprises 16 residues. Germline CDR1 reads MNHEY; CDR2 reads SVGAGI. In DNA form, the CDR3 reads TGTGCCAGCAGTTATATAAGGGGGCGAACTGGAAACACCATATATTTT. It encodes CASSYIRGRTGNTIYF.

As regards this clone: The germline gene is not matched at one end of the junction; a read error may be the cause. The same CDR3 is also encoded by other DNA sequences in this sample. This chain uses TRBV5-1 with TRBJ1-3; D ambiguous. This CDR3 region has 15 residues. The germline gives CDR1 SGHRS, CDR2 YFSETQ. CDR3 residues: CASSLGRPSGNTIYF. Written as DNA, the CDR3 is TGCGCCAGCAGCTTGGGGCGGCCCTCTGGAAACACCATATATTTC.

The gene calls are TRBV9 and TRBJ1-3; no reliable D call. The CDR3 has 17 amino acids. Germline CDR1 SGDLS, CDR2 YYNGEE. The germline V and J ends were trimmed by 0 bases and 0 bases, with 13 bases remaining between them. The CDR3 nucleotides are TGTGCCAGCAGCGTAGAGGCGGAAACCTTCTCTGGAAACACCATATATTTT. It specifies CASSVEAETFSGNTIYF.